These 17 T cell receptor beta chains originate from one sample sequenced in a study of blood T cell repertoires in COVID-19. The repertoire was sequenced with immunoSEQ multiplex PCR; TCRdb's copy has only in-frame clones and lacks some. The repertoire holds a few hundred thousand clones, with under 85% as singletons. Sequencing input: PBMCs or T cells enriched from blood (not recorded which). These receptors all come from a woman aged 45-60 years who had recovered from COVID-19.

The chain combines TRBV6-5 with TRBJ2-2, with D perhaps matching TRBD2 (6 bases). The V end was cut by 6 bases, the J end by 4 bases, with 15 bases between. Germline V gives CDR1 MNHEY, CDR2 SVGAGI. The CDR3 has 15 residues. CDR3 sequence (DNA): TGTGCCAGCAGGCCAGGGACTTCGATCACCGGGGAGCTGTTTTTT. It codes for CASRPGTSITGELFF.

The sample holds one count of this clone. This chain uses TRBV7-2 with TRBJ1-2, with TRBD1 identical over 9 bases. J was trimmed by 4 bases and V by 5 bases; bases with no gene match: 5. The CDR3 is 14 residues long. Germline V gives CDR1 SGHTA, CDR2 FQGNSA. The CDR3 here is CASSADRGPYGYTF. In DNA, the CDR3 is TGTGCCAGCAGCGCGGACAGGGGCCCCTATGGCTACACCTTC.

This chain connects TRBV14 to TRBJ1-6; no clear D gene. CDR3 size: 14 residues. CDR1 SGHDN and CDR2 FVKESK come from the germline V gene. V was pared by 2 bases and J by 9 bases, with 11 bases between. Here the CDR3 reads CASSQRAGGSPLHF. The CDR3 DNA is TGTGCCAGCAGCCAAAGGGCGGGCGGTTCACCCCTCCACTTT.

On this clone: This sample also contains other DNA sequences that code for the same CDR3. V and J are TRBV9 and TRBJ1-2; 7 nucleotides match TRBD1. Germline CDR1 and CDR2: SGDLS and YYNGEE. Trimming at V came to 0 bases and at J to 4 bases, leaving 3 bases not matched to a gene. The CDR3 has 14 residues. The CDR3 here is CASSVGQGPYGYTF. The CDR3 DNA reads as TGTGCCAGCAGCGTAGGACAGGGCCCCTATGGCTACACCTTC.

The chain links TRBV5-4 to TRBJ1-2; D not certain. In germline, CDR1 is SGHNT, CDR2 YYREEE (reference sequence). Deletions cut 0 bases from V and 8 bases from J, with 8 bases between. The CDR3 has 12 amino acids. The CDR3: CASSLDTVGYTF. CDR3 DNA: TGTGCCAGCAGCTTGGACACAGTGGGCTACACCTTC.

This chain joins TRBV10-3 and TRBJ2-3; TRBD1 matches at 9 bases. This CDR3 contains 17 residues. Germline V lookup: CDR1 ENHRY, CDR2 SYGVKD. Trimming at V came to 8 bases and at J to 0 bases, leaving 12 bases not matched to a gene. CDR3 sequence: CAIRRLGTGPSTDTQYF. The CDR3 nucleotides are TGTGCCATCCGTCGACTAGGGACAGGGCCTAGCACAGATACGCAGTATTTT.

The chain is built from TRBV12-3 or TRBV12-4 and TRBJ1-2; D might be TRBD1 (6 bases). This CDR3 has 13 amino acids. V lost 3 bases and J lost 7, with 12 bases in between. The CDR3 loop is CASSLSGDGGYTF. DNA for the CDR3: TGTGCCAGCAGTTTGTCAGGGGATGGTGGCTACACCTTC.

The V gene is TRBV15, the J gene TRBJ1-5; perhaps TRBD1 as D (5 bases). The germline gives CDR1 LNHNV, CDR2 YYDKDF (reference sequence). The CDR3 has 18 amino acids. V lost 7 bases to trimming and J lost 1 base, with 23 bases between them. This CDR3 is CATTPVGKGFGSNQPQHF. In DNA, the CDR3 is TGTGCCACCACCCCAGTGGGGAAGGGGTTTGGAAGCAATCAGCCCCAGCATTTT.

CDR3 residues: CASLHTIGYYEQYF. Here the CDR3 DNA reads TGTGCCAGCCTCCATACTATCGGGTACTACGAGCAGTACTTC. The gene calls are TRBV6-6 and TRBJ2-7; no clear D. Deletions cut 8 bases from V and 3 bases from J, with 17 bases between. CDR1 is MNHNY, CDR2 SVGAGI, per germline (reference sequence). This CDR3 comprises 14 residues.

This clone was detected once. The chain has TRBV19 and TRBJ2-5; D is undetermined. This CDR3 contains 11 residues. Germline assignment: CDR1 LNHDA and CDR2 SQIVND (reference sequence). With 5 bases removed from V and 2 bases from J, the gap between germline ends came to 3 bases. DNA for the CDR3: TGTGCCAGTAGTCAACAAGAGACCCAGTACTTC. Translating gives CASSQQETQYF.

V usage is TRBV24-1 and J usage is TRBJ2-1; 7 bases fit TRBD2. The length of the CDR3 is 15 residues. Germline loops: CDR1 KGHDR, CDR2 SFDVKD. With 2 bases clipped from V and 6 bases from J, the junction kept 6 bases outside the gene matches. The DNA of the CDR3 is TGTGCCACCAGTGATTCGTCACTAGCGAGCAATGAGCAGTTCTTC. It yields the protein CATSDSSLASNEQFF.

The V gene is TRBV6-5, the J gene TRBJ2-7; 8 nucleotides agree with TRBD2. The junction had 15 bases not matched to a gene; V was cut back by 6 bases and J by 8 bases. CDR3 size: 15 residues. The germline CDR1 and CDR2 sequences are MNHEY and SVGAGI. The CDR3 here is CASSPPTSGESKQYF. The CDR3 DNA sequence: TGTGCCAGCAGCCCCCCTACTAGCGGTGAAAGTAAGCAGTACTTC.

This clone was seen a handful of times. The chain is built from TRBV4-2 and TRBJ1-5; weak D call: TRBD1 (6 bases). Looked up from germline, CDR1 is LGHNA and CDR2 is YNFKEQ. The V and J ends lost 0 bases and 8 bases respectively, with 8 bases between them. This CDR3 region has 13 residues. CDR3 in DNA: TGTGCCAGCAGCCAAGATAAGGGGGAGCCCCAGCATTTT. Amino acid sequence: CASSQDKGEPQHF.

This clone appeared once. V usage is TRBV18 and J usage is TRBJ1-1; a weak D match, TRBD1 (6 bases). This CDR3 comprises 14 residues. The germline V gene encodes CDR1 KGHSH and CDR2 LQKENI. The ends were cut back, 6 bases at V and 1 base at J, with 12 bases in the middle. The CDR3: CASSLEGGNTEAFF. The CDR3 DNA follows: TGTGCCAGCTCCCTCGAAGGGGGGAACACTGAAGCTTTCTTT.

This chain uses TRBV18 with TRBJ2-2; the match to TRBD1 covers 7 bases. Germline lookup yields CDR1 KGHSH and CDR2 LQKENI. The CDR3 has 16 residues. V gave up 0 bases and J gave up 5 bases; unmatched junction bases: 6. The CDR3 sequence: CASSPPGTALTGELFF. As DNA, the CDR3 is TGTGCCAGCTCACCACCCGGGACAGCACTGACCGGGGAGCTGTTTTTT.

The CDR3 DNA reads TGTGCCAGCAGCTCCTCCGTCTATGGCTACACCTTC. Its protein product is CASSSSVYGYTF. The rearrangement uses TRBV13 and TRBJ1-2; D not resolved. V lost 4 bases to trimming and J lost 4 bases, with 7 bases between them. Germline V gives CDR1 PRHDT, CDR2 FYEKMQ (reference sequence). This CDR3 is built from 12 residues.

The chain uses TRBV6-2 or TRBV6-3 and TRBJ2-2, with 9 positions matching TRBD1. Trimming removed 6 bases from V and 3 bases from J; junction bases left unmatched: 5. There are 15 residues in the CDR3. The germline V gene encodes CDR1 MNHEY and CDR2 SVGEGT. This CDR3 reads CASSPGTGYTGELFF. The CDR3 DNA reads TGTGCCAGCAGCCCAGGGACAGGGTACACCGGGGAGCTGTTTTTT.